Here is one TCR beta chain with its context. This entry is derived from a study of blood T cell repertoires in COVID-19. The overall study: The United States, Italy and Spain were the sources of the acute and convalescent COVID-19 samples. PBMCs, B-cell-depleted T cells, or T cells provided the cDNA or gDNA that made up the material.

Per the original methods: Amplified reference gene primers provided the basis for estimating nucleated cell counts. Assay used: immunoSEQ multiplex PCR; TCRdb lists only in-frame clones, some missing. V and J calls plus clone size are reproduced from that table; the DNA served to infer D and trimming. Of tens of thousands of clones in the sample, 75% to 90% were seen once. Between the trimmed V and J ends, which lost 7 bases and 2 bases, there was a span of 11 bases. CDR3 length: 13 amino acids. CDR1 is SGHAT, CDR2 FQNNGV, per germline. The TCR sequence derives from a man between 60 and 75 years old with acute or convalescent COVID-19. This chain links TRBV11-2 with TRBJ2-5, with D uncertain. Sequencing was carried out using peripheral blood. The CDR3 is CASNPGGQETQYF. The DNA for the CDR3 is TGTGCCAGCAACCCAGGTGGGCAAGAGACCCAGTACTTC.